This TCR beta chain was found in a study of blood T cells in healthy people across ages. With a J-beta primer mix and a sample-barcoded 5' primer, a second PCR ran about 7 to 11 cycles. MiXCR was run by TCRdb on the 5' RACE reads, yielding one entry per CDR3 protein. The table includes about 780,000 distinct CDR3 sequences, about half detected once. This CDR3 is 14 amino acids long. Germline lookup yields CDR1 SGHTA and CDR2 FQGNSA. The V gene lost 6 bases and the J gene lost 5 bases, with 14 bases spanning the gap. Material for sequencing was blood. The sequence was obtained from a man older than 75 in good health. The genes are TRBV7-2 and TRBJ2-1, with D perhaps matching TRBD1 (6 bases). The CDR3 nucleotides are TGTGCCAGCAGACAGGGTGGGACACACAATGAGCAGTTCTTC. Amino acid sequence: CASRQGGTHNEQFF.